This T cell receptor (beta chain) emerged from a study of blood T cell repertoires in COVID-19 (TCRdb year 2020). For the study in its entirety: Samples from collaborators originated in the United States, Italy and Spain and spanned both the acute and convalescent phases of COVID-19. Where available, HLA class I and class II types were taken from metadata supplied by the sample provider and were not determined by assay-based typing. The repertoires were released in a freely available public database intended as a resource for research on the immune response to SARS-CoV-2. Sample metadata almost always included a de-identified subject ID, COVID-19 status, age in years and sex. The dataset comprised deeply sampled blood TCRbeta repertoires from subjects exposed to, actively infected with, or recovered from COVID-19. The samples were drawn from the first 160 participants of the ongoing ImmuneRACE study and from about 1,200 subjects provided by 6 global collaborators. The material from the prospective study consisted of cDNA or gDNA derived from T cells, B-cell-depleted T cells, or PBMCs. What the work shows at the level of the full study, not this receptor alone: Clinical and demographic metadata were provided uncurated, with the amount varying by source and participant.

As concerns this clone: The specificity of this receptor is unknown. The record has no base qualities; no much larger clone is one base away.

The immunoSEQ Assay, a bias-controlled multiplex PCR, was used to amplify TCRbeta CDR3 regions from genomic DNA. As for how the authors treated the data: The number of nucleated cells in each sample was estimated by amplification of reference gene primers within the assay. Sequence reads were collapsed and filtered to measure the absolute abundance of every unique TCRbeta CDR3 rearrangement. For each sample, productive Simpson clonality was calculated as the square root of Simpson's diversity index over productive rearrangements. Held by TCRdb, this immuneACCESS table contains in-frame sequences only and omits some clones. Under half of the omission traces to an unresolved V gene where checked; the cause of the rest is unknown. V and J calls plus clone size are reproduced from that table; the DNA served to infer D and trimming. Counted in this sample were roughly 300,000 clones; approximately 84% of them appeared once. The biggest ten clones account for more than 1.1% of the sample.

One collaborating source in Seattle enrolled patients during active infection and followed them longitudinally through the course of disease. Each collaborating institution followed its own protocols to collect whole blood in K2EDTA tubes. For TCRbeta analysis, collaborators shipped samples in one of three forms: frozen whole blood, isolated PBMCs, or DNA extracted from either of those sample types. Sequences were obtained from peripheral blood. The sequence derives from a human donor with COVID-19, enrolled during active disease. The donor label of this sample is uncertain.

The CDR3 amino acid sequence is: CASSPGTISTDTQYF. The DNA reads as follows: TGTGCCAGCAGCCCGGGGACTATCTCCACAGATACGCAGTATTTT. The rearranged chain carries TRBV13 and TRBJ2-3; TRBD2 fits 7 bases in the junction. The cysteine opens and the phenylalanine closes a CDR3 of 15 amino acids. Solely the CDR3 DNA is kept, with 45 bases framed from the first base. According to the germline V gene (reference sequence), CDR1 reads PRHDT and CDR2 reads FYEKMQ. V trim: 5 bases; J trim: 2 bases; unmatched bases: 7.